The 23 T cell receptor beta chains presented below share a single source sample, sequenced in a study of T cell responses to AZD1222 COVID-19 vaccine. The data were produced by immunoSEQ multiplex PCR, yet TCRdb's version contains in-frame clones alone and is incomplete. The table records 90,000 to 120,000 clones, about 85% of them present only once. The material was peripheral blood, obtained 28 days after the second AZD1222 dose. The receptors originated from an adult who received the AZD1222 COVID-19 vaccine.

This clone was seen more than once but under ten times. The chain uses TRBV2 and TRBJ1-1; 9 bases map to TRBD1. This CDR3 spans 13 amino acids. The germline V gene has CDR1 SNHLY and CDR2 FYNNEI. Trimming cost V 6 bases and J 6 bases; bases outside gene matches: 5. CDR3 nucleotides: TGTGCCAGCAGGAGGGACAGGGACGCTGAAGCTTTCTTT. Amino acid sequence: CASRRDRDAEAFF.

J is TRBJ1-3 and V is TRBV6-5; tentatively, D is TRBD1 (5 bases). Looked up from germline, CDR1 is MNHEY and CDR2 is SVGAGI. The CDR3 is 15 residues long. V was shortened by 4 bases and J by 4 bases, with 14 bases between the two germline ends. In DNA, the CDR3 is TGTGCCAGCAGTTCGGGAGGGGTATCCGGAAACACCATATATTTT. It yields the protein CASSSGGVSGNTIYF.

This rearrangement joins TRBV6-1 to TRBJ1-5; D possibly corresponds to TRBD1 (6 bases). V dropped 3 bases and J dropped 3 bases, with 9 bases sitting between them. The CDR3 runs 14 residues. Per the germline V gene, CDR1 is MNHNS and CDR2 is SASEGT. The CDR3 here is CASSEGGHNQPQHF. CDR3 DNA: TGTGCCAGCAGTGAGGGGGGGCACAATCAGCCCCAGCATTTT.

CDR3 nucleotide sequence: TGTGCCAGCAGTGCCCTGGTTTCCGAGCAGTACTTC. Translating it yields CASSALVSEQYF. The chain couples TRBV28 to TRBJ2-7, with no clear D. This CDR3 comprises 12 residues. CDR1 MDHEN and CDR2 SYDVKM come from the germline V gene. V shed 5 bases and J shed 6 bases, with 11 bases lying between them.

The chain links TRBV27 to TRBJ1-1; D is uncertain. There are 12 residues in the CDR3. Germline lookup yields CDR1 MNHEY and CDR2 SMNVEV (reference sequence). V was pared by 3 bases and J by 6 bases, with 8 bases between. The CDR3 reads CASSFAGAEAFF. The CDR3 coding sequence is TGTGCCAGCAGTTTTGCGGGCGCTGAAGCTTTCTTT.

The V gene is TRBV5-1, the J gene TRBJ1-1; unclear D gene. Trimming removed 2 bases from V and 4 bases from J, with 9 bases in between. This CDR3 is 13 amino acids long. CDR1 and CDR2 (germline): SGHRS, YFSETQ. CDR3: CASSFKEGTEAFF. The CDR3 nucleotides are TGCGCCAGCAGCTTTAAAGAGGGCACTGAAGCTTTCTTT.

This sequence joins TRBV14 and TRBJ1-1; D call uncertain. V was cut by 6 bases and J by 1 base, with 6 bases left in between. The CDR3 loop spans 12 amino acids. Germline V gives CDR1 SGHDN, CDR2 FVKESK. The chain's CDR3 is CASRQQNTEAFF. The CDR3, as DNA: TGTGCCAGCAGACAACAGAACACTGAAGCTTTCTTT. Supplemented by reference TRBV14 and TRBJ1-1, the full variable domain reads EAGVTQFPSHSVIEKGQTVTLRCDPISGHDNLYWYRRVMGKEIKFLLHFVKESKQDESGMPNNRFLAERTGGTYSTLKVQPAELEDSGVYFCASRQQNTEAFFGQGTRLTVV.

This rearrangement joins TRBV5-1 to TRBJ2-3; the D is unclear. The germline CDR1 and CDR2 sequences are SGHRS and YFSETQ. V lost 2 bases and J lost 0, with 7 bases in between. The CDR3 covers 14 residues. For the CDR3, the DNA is TGCGCCAGCAGCTTAGACACTAGCACAGATACGCAGTATTTT. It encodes CASSLDTSTDTQYF.

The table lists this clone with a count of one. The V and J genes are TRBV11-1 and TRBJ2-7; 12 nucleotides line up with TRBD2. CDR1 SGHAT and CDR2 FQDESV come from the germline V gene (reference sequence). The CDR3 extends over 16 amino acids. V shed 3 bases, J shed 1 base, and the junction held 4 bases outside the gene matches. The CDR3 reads CASSFYTSGGSYEQYF. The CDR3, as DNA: TGTGCCAGCAGCTTTTACACTAGCGGGGGGTCCTACGAGCAGTACTTC. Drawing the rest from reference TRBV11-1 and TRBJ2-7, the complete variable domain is EAEVAQSPRYKITEKSQAVAFWCDPISGHATLYWYRQILGQGPELLVQFQDESVVDDSQLPKDRFSAERLKGVDSTLKIQPAELGDSAMYLCASSFYTSGGSYEQYFGPGTRLTVT.

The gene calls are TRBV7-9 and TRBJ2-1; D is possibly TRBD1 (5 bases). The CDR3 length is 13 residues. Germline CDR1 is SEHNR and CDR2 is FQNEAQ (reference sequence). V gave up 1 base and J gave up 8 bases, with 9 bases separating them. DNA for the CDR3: TGTGCCAGCAGCTTAGGCAGGGTTGATGAGCAGTTCTTC. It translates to CASSLGRVDEQFF.

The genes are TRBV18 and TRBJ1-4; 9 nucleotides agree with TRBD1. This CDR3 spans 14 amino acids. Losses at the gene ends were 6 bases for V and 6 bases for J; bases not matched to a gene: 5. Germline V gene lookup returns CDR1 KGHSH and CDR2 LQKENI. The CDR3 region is CASSRTGEDEKLFF. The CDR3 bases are TGTGCCAGCTCGAGGACAGGGGAAGATGAAAAACTGTTTTTT.

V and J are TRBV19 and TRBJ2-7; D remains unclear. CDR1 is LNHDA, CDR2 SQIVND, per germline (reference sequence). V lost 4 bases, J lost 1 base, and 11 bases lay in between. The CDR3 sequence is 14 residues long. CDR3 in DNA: TGTGCCAGTAGTAAGGAGACTCTATCCTACGAGCAGTACTTC. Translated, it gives CASSKETLSYEQYF.

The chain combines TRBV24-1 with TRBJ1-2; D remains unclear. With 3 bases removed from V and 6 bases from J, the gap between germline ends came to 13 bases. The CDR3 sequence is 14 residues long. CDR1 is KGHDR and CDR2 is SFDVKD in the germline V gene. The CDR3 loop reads CATSDPANLDGYTF. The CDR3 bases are TGTGCCACCAGTGATCCGGCTAATTTGGATGGCTACACCTTC.

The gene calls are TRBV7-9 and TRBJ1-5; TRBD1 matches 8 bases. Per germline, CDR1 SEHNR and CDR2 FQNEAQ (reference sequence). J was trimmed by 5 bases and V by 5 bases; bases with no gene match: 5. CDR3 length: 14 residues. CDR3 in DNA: TGTGCCAGCAGCAAGGACAGGGAGGATCAGCCCCAGCATTTT. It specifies CASSKDREDQPQHF.

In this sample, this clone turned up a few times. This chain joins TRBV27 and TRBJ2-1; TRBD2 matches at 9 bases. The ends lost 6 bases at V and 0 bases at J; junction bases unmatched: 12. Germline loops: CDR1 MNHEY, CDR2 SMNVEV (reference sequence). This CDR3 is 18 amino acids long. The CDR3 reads CASRVVGTSLSSYNEQFF. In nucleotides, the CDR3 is TGTGCCAGCAGGGTAGTAGGGACTAGCCTAAGCTCCTACAATGAGCAGTTCTTC.

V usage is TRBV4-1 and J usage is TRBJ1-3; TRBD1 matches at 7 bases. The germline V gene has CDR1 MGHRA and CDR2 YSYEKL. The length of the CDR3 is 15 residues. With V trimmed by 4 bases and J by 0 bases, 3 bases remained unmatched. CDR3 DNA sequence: TGCGCCAGCAGCCCTGGACAGGCCTCTGGAAACACCATATATTTT. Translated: CASSPGQASGNTIYF.

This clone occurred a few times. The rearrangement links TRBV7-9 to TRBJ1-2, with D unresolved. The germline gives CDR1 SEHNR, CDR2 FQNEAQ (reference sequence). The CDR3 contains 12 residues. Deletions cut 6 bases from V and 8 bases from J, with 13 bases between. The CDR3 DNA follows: TGTGCCAGCAGGAGAAAGCTGGAAGGCTACACCTTC. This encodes CASRRKLEGYTF.

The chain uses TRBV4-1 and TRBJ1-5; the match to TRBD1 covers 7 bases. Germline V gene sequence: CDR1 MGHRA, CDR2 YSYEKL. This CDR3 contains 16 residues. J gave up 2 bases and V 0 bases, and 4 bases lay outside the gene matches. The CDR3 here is CASSQDGRGGNQPQHF. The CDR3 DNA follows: TGCGCCAGCAGCCAAGATGGCAGGGGGGGCAATCAGCCCCAGCATTTT.

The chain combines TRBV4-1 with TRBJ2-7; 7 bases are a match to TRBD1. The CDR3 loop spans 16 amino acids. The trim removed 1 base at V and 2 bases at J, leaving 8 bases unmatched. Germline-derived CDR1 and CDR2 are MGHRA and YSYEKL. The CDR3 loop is CASSQGTGTDTYEQYF. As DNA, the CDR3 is TGCGCCAGCAGCCAAGGCACCGGGACAGACACCTACGAGCAGTACTTC.

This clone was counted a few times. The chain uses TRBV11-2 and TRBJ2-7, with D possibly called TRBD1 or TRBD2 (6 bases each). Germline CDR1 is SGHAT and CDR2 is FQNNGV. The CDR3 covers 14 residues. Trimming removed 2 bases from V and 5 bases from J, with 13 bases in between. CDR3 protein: CASSLLGGRDEQYF. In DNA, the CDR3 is TGTGCCAGCAGCTTACTCGGGGGCAGGGACGAGCAGTACTTC.

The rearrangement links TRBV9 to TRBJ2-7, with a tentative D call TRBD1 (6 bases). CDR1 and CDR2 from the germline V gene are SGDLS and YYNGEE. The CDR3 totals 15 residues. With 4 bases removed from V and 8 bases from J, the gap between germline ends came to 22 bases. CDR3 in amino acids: CASSPPGGRRTQQYF. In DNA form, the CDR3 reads TGTGCCAGCAGCCCCCCTGGGGGCAGGCGCACACAGCAGTACTTC. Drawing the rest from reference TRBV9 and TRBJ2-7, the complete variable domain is DSGVTQTPKHLITATGQRVTLRCSPRSGDLSVYWYQQSLDQGLQFLIQYYNGEERAKGNILERFSAQQFPDLHSELNLSSLELGDSALYFCASSPPGGRRTQQYFGPGTRLTVT.

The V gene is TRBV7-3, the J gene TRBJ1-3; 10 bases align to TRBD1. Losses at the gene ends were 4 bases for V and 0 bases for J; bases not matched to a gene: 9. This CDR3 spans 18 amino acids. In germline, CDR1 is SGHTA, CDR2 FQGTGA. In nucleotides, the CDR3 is TGTGCCAGCAGCTACGGACAGGGGGAATCCCGCTCTGGAAACACCATATATTTT. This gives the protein CASSYGQGESRSGNTIYF.

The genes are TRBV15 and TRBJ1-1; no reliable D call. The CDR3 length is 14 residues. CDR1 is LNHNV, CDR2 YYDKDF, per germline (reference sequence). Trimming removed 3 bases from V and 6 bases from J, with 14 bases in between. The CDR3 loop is CATSRQSPSPEAFF. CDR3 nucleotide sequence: TGTGCCACCAGCAGGCAAAGCCCGTCCCCTGAAGCTTTCTTT.